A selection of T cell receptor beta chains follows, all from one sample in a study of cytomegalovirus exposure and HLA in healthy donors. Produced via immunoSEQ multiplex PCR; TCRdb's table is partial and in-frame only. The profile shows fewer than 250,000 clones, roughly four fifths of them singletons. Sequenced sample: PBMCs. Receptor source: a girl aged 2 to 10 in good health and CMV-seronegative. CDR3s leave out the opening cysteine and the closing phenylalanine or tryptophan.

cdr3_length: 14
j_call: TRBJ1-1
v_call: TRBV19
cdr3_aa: ASSIGTGRSNTEAF

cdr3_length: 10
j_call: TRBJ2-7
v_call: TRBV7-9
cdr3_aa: ASSRAVYEQY

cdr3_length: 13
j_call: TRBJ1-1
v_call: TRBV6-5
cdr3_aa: ASSYSGSANTEAF

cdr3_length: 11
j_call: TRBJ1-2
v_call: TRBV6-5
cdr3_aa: ASSYSVGYGYT

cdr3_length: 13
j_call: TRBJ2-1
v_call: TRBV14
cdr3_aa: ASSHRDRPYNEQF

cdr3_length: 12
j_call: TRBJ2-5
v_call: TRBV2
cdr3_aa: ASRADWIQETQY

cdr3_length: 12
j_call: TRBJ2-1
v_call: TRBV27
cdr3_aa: ASSLPHPGTPLV

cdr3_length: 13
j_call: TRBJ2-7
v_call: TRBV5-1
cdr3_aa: ASSSTVGLAAEQY

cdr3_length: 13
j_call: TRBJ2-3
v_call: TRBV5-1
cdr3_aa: ASSTGTGGKDTQY

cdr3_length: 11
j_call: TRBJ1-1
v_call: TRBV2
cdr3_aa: ASSESGGSEAF

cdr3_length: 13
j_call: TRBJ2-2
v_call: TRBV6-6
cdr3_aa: ASSTQGLVVGELF

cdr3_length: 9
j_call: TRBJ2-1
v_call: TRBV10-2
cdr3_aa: ASSDGGRQF

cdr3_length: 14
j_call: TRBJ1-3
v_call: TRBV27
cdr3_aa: ASSRTTGLSGNTIY

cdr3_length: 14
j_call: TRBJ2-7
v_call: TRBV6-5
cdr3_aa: ASSYSTGIGIYEQY

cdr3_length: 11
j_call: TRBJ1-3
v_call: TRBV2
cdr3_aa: ASTVTLGNTIY

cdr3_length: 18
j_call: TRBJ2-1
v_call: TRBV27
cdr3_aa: ASTLLPGQAKPSSYNEQF

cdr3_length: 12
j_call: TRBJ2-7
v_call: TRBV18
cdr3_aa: ASSPGLSSYEQY

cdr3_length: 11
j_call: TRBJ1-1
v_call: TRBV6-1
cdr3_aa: ASSRQGAGEAF

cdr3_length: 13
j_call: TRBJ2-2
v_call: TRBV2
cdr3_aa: AGIRTSGGTGELF

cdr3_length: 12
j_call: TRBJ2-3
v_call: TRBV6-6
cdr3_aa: ASSPSSSADTQY

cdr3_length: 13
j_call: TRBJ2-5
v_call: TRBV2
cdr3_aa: ASSDTLAVQETQY

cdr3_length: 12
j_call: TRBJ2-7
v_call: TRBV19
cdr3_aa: ASTPSATGVEQY

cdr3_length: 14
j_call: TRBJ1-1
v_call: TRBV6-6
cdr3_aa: ASTKGQGTPFTEAF

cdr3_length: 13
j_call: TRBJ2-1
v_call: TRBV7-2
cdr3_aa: ASSLAGSTYNEQF

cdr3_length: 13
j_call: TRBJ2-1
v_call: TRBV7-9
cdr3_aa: ASSSDRGTYNEQF

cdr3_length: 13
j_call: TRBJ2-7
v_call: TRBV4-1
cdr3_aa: ASSQAPDTLYEQY

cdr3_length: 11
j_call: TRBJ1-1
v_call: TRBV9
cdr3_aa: ASSVDINTEAF

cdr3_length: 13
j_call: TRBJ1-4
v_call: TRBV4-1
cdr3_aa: ASSDPGLSNEKLF

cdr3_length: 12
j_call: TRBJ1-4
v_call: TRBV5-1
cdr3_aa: ASSLGTGGEKLF

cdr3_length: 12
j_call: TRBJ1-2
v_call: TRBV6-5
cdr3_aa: ASSTGQGGYGYT

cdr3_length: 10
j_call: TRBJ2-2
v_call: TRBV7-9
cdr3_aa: ATDRGTGELF

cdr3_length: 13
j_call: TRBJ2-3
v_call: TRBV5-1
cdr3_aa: ASTELGLNTDTQY

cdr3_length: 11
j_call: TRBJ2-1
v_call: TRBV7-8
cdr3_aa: ASSETGTGPQF

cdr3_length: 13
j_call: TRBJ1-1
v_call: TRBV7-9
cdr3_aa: ASTGREVLNTEAF

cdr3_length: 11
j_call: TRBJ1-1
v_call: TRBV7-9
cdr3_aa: ASSGGGGTEAF

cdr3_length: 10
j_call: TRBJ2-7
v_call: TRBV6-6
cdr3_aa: ASQGVPSEQY

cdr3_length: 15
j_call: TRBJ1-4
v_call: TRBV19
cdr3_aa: ASSSSRDRGTNEKLF

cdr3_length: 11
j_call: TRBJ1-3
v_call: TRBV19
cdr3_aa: ASNAGSGNTIY

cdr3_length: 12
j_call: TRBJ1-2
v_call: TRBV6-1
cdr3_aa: ASSEIQQNYGYT

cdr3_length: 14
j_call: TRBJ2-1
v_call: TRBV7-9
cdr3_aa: ASSLSGGPTGGEQF

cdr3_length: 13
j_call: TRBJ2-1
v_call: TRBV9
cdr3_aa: ASSVSPGQGQRQF

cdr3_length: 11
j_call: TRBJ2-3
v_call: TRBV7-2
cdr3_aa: ASNRVPADTQY

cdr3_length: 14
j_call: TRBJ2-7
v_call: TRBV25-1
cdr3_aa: ASSAPGTSGTYEQY

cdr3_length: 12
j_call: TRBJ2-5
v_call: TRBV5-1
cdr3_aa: ASSLEQVRETQY

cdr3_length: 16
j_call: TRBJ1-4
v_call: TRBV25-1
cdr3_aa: ASSESPGQGATNEKLF

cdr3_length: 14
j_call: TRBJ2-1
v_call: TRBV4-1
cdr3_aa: ASSQDPGVGVNEQF

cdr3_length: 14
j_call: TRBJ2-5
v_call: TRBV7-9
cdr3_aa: ASSPGKAGIQETQY

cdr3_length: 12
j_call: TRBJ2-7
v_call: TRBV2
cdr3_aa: ASSDPGQSYEQY

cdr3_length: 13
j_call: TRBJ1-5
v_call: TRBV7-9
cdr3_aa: ASSLNSLGNQPQH